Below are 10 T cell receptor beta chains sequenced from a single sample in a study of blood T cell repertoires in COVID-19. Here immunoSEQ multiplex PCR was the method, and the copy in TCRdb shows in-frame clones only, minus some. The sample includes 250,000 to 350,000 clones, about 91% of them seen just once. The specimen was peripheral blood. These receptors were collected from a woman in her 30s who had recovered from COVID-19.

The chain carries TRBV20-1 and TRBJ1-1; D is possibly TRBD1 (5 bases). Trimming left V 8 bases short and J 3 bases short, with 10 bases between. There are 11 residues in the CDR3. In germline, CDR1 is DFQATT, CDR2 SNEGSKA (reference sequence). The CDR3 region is CSTEGDTEAFF. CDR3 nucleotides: TGCAGTACTGAAGGGGACACTGAAGCTTTCTTT.

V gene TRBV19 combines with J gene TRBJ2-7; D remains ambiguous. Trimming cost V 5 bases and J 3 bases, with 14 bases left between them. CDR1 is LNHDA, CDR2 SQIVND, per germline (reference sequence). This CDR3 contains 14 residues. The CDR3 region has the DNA TGTGCCAGTAGTGTGGCAGGTTCCAGCTACGAGCAGTACTTC. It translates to CASSVAGSSYEQYF.

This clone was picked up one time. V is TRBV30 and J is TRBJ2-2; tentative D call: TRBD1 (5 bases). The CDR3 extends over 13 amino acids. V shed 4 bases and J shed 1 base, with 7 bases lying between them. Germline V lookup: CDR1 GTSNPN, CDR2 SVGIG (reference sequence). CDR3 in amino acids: CAWTQGNTGELFF. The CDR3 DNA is TGTGCCTGGACGCAGGGGAACACCGGGGAGCTGTTTTTT.

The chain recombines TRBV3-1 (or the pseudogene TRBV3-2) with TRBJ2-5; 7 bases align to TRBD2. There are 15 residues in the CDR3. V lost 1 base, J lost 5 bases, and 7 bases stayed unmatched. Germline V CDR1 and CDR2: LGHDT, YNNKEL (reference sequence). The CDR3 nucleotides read TGTGCCAGCAGCCAAGTATCAGCGGGGCTGGAGACCCAGTACTTC. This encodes CASSQVSAGLETQYF.

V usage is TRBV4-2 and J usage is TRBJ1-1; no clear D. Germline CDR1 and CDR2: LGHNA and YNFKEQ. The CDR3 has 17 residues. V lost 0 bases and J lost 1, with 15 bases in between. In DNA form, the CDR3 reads TGTGCCAGCAGCCAAGATTATGGCAGGCCCGCGAACACTGAAGCTTTCTTT. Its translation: CASSQDYGRPANTEAFF.

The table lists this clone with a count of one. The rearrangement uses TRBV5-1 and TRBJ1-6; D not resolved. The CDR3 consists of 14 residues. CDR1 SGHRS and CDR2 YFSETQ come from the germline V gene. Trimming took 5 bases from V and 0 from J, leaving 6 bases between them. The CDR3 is CASRGSSYNSPLHF. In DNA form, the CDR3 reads TGCGCCAGCAGGGGGAGCTCCTATAATTCACCCCTCCACTTT.

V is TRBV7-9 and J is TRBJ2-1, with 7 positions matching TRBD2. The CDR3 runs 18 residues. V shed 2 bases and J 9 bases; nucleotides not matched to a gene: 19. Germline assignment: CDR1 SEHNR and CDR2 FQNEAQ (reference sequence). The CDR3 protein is CASSLWQGGDYDRGEQFF. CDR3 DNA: TGTGCCAGCAGCTTATGGCAAGGAGGGGACTACGACCGAGGTGAGCAGTTCTTC. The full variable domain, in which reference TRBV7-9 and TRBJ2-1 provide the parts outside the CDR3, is DTGVSQNPRHKITKRGQNVTFRCDPISEHNRLYWYRQTLGQGPEFLTYFQNEAQLEKSRLLSDRFSAERPKGSFSTLEIQRTEQGDSAMYLCASSLWQGGDYDRGEQFFGPGTRLTVL.

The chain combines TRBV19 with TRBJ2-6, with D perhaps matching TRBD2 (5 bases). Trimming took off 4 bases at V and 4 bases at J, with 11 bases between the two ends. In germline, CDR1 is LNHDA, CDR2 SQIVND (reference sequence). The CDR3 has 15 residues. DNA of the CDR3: TGTGCCAGTAGTAAGGCCGGGGTAGGGGCCAACGTCCTGACTTTC. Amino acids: CASSKAGVGANVLTF.

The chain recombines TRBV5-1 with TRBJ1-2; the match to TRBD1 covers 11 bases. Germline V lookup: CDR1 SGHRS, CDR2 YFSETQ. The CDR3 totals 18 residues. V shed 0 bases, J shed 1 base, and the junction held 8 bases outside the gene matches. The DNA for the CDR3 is TGCGCCAGCAGCTTGGACGGACAGGGGGCAGTTTATAACTATGGCTACACCTTC. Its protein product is CASSLDGQGAVYNYGYTF.

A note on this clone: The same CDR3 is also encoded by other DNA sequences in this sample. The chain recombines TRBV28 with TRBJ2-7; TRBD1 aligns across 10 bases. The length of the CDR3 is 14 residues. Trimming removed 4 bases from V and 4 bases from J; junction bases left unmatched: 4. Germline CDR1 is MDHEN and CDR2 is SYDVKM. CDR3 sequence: CASSSGTGDYEQYF. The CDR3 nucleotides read TGTGCCAGCAGTTCCGGGACAGGGGATTACGAGCAGTACTTC.